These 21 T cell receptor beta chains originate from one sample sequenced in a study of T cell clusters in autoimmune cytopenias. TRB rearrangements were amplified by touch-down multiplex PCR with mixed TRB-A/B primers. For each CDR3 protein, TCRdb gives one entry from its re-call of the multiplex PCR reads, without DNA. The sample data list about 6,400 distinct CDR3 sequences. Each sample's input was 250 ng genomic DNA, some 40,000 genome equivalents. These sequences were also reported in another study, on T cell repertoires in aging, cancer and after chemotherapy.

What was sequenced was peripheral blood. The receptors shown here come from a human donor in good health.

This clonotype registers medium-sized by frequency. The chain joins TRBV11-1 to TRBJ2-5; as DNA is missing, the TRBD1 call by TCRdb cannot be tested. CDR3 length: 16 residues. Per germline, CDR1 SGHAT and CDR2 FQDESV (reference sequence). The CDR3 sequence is CASSLEGQASWKTQYF. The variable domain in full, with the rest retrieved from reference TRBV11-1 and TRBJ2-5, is EAEVAQSPRYKITEKSQAVAFWCDPISGHATLYWYRQILGQGPELLVQFQDESVVDDSQLPKDRFSAERLKGVDSTLKIQPAELGDSAMYLCASSLEGQASWKTQYFGPGTRLLVL.

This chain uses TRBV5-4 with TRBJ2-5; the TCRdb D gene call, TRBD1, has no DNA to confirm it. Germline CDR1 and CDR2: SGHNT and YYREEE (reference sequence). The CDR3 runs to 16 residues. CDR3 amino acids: CASSGGTGYNQETQYF.

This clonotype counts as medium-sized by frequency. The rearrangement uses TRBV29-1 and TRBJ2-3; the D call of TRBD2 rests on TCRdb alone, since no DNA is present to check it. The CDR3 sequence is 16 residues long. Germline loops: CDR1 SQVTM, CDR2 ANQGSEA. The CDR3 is CSVESRTSGDPDTQYF.

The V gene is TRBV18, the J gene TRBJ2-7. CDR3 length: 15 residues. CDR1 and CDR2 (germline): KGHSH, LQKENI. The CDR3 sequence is CASSPRDNGRYEQYF.

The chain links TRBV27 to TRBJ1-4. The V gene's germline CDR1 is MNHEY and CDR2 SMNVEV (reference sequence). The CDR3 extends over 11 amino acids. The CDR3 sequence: CASSSNEKLFF.

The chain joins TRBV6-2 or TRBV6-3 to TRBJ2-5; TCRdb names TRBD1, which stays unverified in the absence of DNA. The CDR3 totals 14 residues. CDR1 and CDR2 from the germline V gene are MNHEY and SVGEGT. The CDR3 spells CASKTGRQVETQYF.

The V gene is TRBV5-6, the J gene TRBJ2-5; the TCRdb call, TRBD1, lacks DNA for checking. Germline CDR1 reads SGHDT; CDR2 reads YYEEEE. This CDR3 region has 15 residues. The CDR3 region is CASSTGQGDRLTQYF.

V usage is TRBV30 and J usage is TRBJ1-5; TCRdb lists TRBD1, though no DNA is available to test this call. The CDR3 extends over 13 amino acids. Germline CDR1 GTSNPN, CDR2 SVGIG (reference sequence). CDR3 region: CAWSVGQTQPQHF.

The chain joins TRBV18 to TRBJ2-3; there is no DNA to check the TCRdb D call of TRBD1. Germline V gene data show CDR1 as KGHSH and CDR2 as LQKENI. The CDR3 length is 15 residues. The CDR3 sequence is CASSSRPPGGDTQYF.

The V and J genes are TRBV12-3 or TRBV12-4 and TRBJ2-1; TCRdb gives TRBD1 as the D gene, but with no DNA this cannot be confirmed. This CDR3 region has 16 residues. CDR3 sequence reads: CASSDPNRVGSDEQFF.

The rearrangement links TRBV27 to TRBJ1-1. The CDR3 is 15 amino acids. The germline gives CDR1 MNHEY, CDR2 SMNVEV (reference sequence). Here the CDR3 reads CASSLLALGNTEAFF.

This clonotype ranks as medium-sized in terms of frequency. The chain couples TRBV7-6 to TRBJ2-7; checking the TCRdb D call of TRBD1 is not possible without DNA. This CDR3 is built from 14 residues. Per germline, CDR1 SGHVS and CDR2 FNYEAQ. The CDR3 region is CASSLGAGAGEQYF.

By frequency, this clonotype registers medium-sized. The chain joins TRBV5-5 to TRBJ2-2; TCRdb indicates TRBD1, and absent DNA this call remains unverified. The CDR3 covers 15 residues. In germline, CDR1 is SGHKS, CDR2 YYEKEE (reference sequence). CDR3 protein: CASSLGGAGTGELFF.

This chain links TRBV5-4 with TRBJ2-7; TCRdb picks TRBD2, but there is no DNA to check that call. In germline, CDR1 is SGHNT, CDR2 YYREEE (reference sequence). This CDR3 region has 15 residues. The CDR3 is CASSLVGGRNYEQYF. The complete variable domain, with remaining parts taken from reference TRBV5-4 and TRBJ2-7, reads ETGVTQSPTHLIKTRGQQVTLRCSSQSGHNTVSWYQQALGQGPQFIFQYYREEENGRGNFPPRFSGLQFPNYSSELNVNALELDDSALYLCASSLVGGRNYEQYFGPGTRLTVT.

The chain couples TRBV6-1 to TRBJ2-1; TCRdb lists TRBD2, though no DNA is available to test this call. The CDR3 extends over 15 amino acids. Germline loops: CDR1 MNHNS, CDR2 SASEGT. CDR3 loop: CAARERDVGYNEQFF.

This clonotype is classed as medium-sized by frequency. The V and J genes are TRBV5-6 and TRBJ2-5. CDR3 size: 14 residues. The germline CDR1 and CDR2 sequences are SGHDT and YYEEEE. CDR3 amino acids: CASSFRSYQETQYF.

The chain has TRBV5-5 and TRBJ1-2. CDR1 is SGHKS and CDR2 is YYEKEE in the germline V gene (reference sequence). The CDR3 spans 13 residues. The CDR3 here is CASSSSERVGYTF.

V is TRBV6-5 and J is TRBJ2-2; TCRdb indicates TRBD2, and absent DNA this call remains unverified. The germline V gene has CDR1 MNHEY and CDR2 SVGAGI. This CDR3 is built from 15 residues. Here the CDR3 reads CASSSLAGDTGELFF.

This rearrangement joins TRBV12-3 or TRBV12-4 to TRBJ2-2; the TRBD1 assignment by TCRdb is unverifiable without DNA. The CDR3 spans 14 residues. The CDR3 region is CASSLDRGWGELFF.

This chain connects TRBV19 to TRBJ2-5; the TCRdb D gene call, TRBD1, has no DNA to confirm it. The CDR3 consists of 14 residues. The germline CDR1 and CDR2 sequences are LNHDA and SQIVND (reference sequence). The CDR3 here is CASSRDGAGETQYF.

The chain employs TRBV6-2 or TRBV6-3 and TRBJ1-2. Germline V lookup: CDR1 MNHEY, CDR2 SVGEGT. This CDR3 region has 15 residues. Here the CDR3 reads CASSYRRTQDYGYTF.